The subject of this entry is one T cell receptor beta chain. Its cognate antigen is unknown. The data were obtained in a study of identical twins. Findings of the study overall: Beta clonotypes that were abundant in cord blood contained fewer insertions, a pattern absent from memory repertoires. A partial confounding effect on zero-insertion analyses could come from invariant MAIT and iNKT cells. A cross-sectional statistical analysis, not follow-up of the same donors, supported the conclusions.

Germline V CDR1 and CDR2: MNHEY, SMNVEV (reference sequence). V shed 1 base and J 2 bases; nucleotides not matched to a gene: 6. The CDR3 has 16 residues. Through template switching, a universal primer site was introduced, and the cDNA contained unique molecular identifiers. TCRdb independently ran MiXCR on the 5' RACE reads; one entry per CDR3 protein. The data contain 1.5 million or so distinct CDR3 sequences, 25% to 35% of them seen just once; the ten biggest clones take up approximately 0.29%. The sequence derives from a newborn girl in good health. Sequenced material: cord blood. The chain links TRBV27 to TRBJ2-7, with TRBD2 identical over 9 bases. The CDR3 region is CASSLLAGGSPYEQYF. CDR3 DNA sequence: TGTGCCAGCAGTTTATTGGCGGGAGGGAGTCCCTACGAGCAGTACTTC.